This T cell receptor beta chain was sequenced for a study of shared clonotypes between healthy human individuals (dated by TCRdb to 2020 to 2021). About the study as a whole: The cohort comprised a couple of women and three men aged 18 to 49 years. For each donor, CD4 naive and CD4 memory were each given three plates, CD8 naive was given two plates, and CD8 memory was given one plate. Between about 0.8 and 8.9 billion PBMCs per donor were obtained by leukapheresis. To estimate repertoire size and how much clonotypes are shared between individuals, the study performed deep sequencing of blood TCR repertoires from 4 to 6 healthy adults. To increase sequencing depth and limit assay-specific biases, different laboratories used diverse techniques to prepare libraries and sequence TCR repertoires. Results and caveats for the whole study, not just this receptor: Sharing across a few donors was observed for about 4.8% of naive CD4, less than 4% of naive CD8, roughly 2.3% of memory CD4, and roughly 0.43% of memory CD8 clonotypes. Compared with non-shared clonotypes, clonotypes shared by all four sorted-subset donors had higher generation probabilities. Rarefaction of sorted-subset datasets indicated incomplete sequencing despite the large sequencing depth. Pairwise subsampling indicated that sequencing depth was expected to affect the degree of clonotype sharing among donors. The genetic and exposure-history diversity represented was limited by the small number of donors. Larger estimated clonotype richness was generally found for naive subsets than for memory subsets. Only blood was sampled, and tissue TCR repertoires likely differ from those in blood.

Comments on this clone: Its antigen is still unknown. No much larger clone exists at a distance of one base, and base qualities are not known.

Donors were healthy HIV-negative adults with no recently reported acute infections or vaccinations. All donors were Caucasian adults living in Nashville, Tennessee, USA. CD4+ T cells were enriched by magnetic negative selection, after which naive cells were positively selected on CD45RA and the negative fraction was taken as the memory subset. Blood was collected by leukapheresis, and PBMCs were isolated by Ficoll-Histopaque density gradient centrifugation and then cryopreserved in liquid nitrogen vapor phase. Analytical flow cytometry was used to check the purity and quantity of each magnetically sorted T cell population. From each sorted fraction, genomic DNA was isolated and quantified by UV absorbance on a Nanodrop 2000c. Using the deep immunoSEQ assay, multiplex PCR amplified TCR CDR3 regions from genomic DNA. Extracted genomic DNA from each cell subset was distributed evenly across all wells of several immunoSEQ 96-well plates, and each plate was treated as a replicate. Each replicate PCR for sorted subsets received about 200 ng genomic DNA, equal to 30,000 or so T cell genomes. Purified libraries were quantified with a Qubit 3.0 fluorometer, sized on a Bioanalyzer 2100, and re-quantified with the KAPA Library Quantification kit. A separate single-read 150-cycle Illumina NextSeq 550 flow cell was used to sequence each immunoSEQ 96-well plate. In the paper's pipeline: Because the immunoSEQ output included only junctional sequences and no quality scores, the filtering could not be the same as the filtering used for full-length reads. To assign V/J genes and CDR3, sequences were annotated using PyIR, a Python wrapper for IgBLAST v1.9, with IMGT germline references. Reads were filtered out if the reads had weak V/J assignments (E-value above 1e-6), no CDR3, stop codons, out-of-frame junctions, or ambiguous translated residues. V3J clonotypes were defined as sequences sharing the same inferred V gene, J gene, and CDR3 amino acid sequence. Percentage overlap between repertoires was calculated by dividing the number of shared unique clonotypes by the size of the smaller repertoire. Richness of each repertoire was evaluated using RTK rarefaction, the Chao1 estimator, and Recon v2.1 estimates of unobserved clonotypes. Generation probabilities for all TCRbeta clonotypes obtained by the gDNA method from a handful of donors were computed using OLGA. Imported from immuneACCESS, the table was reduced by TCRdb to in-frame sequences with V and J called. These copies leave out some clones; in studies compared against another copy, an unresolved V gene accounts for under half, and the cause of the remainder is not known. The V and J calls and clone size come from that table; D and trimming were worked out from the DNA. Recorded for this sample are more than 500,000 clones; about 96% of them occurred a single time. The ten largest clones take up nearly 0.065% of the sample.

V is shortened by 2 bases, J by 3 bases, and the region joining them spans 10 bases. The CDR3 contains 14 residues, cysteine and phenylalanine counted. Here the CDR3 DNA is all that survives: 42 bases in frame from base 1. The germline V gene encodes CDR1 MNHEY and CDR2 SVGAGI. Specimen: naive CD4+ T cells sorted from blood. Interpreted using the paper, the cell subset or site label stands for: CD45RA+ positively selected. The clonotype originates from a woman aged 30 to 39 in good health. The chain was built from TRBV6-5 and TRBJ1-2; the D gene is unclear. The nucleotide sequence reads as follows: TGTGCCAGCAGTTACAAGGGCAGCTACTATGGCTACACCTTC. This yields the protein CASSYKGSYYGYTF.